A selection of T cell receptor beta chains follows, all from one sample in a study of T-cell memory formation after mild COVID-19. TCRdb passed the 5' RACE reads through MiXCR, listing each CDR3 protein once. The sample carries 250,000 to 300,000 distinct CDR3 sequences, roughly 15% recorded once. The sequenced sample consisted of PBMCs or a T cell subset sorted from them (not recorded which). These receptors were obtained from a man between 18 and 35 years old who had mild COVID-19 (a few samples of this study predate the infection). Cell type and time point are not known. Both conserved end residues are part of each CDR3. D genes are given only for firm matches. Only some rows state a clone size, as once, few, many or a class for expanded clones.

D gene	J gene	V gene	clone size	CDR3 DNA	CDR3 protein
TRBD2	TRBJ2-6	TRBV7-8	many	TGTGCCAGCAATAGACTAGCGGCTAACTCTGGGGCCAACGTCCTGACTTTC	CASNRLAANSGANVLTF
NA	TRBJ2-2	TRBV2	few	TGTGCCAGCAGTGAAGCGAGCGTTTGGGCGAGTGAGGAGCTGTTTTTT	CASSEASVWASEELFF
TRBD2	TRBJ2-1	TRBV7-3	NA	TGTGCCAGCAGCTTAGCTAGCGGGGGGGAGAATGAGCAGTTCTTC	CASSLASGGENEQFF
NA	TRBJ2-1	TRBV7-3	NA	TGTGCCAGCACCCCCGGATCATACAATGAGCAGTTCTTC	CASTPGSYNEQFF
NA	TRBJ1-2	TRBV27	NA	TGTGCCAGCAGTCATGGGCAGGGCTACTTCTATGGCTACACCTTC	CASSHGQGYFYGYTF
TRBD1	TRBJ2-7	TRBV7-2	few	TGTGCCAGCAAGCCACCGGGCAGGGGGTTACGTGAGCAGTACTTC	CASKPPGRGLREQYF
NA	TRBJ2-7	TRBV5-1	many	TGCGCCAGCAGCTTTCAACAGGGCTACTACGAGCAGTACTTC	CASSFQQGYYEQYF
TRBD2	TRBJ2-2	TRBV3-1	few	TGTGCCAGCAGCCCTAAACTAGCGGGGTTTAGGAACACCGGGGAGCTGTTTTTT	CASSPKLAGFRNTGELFF
NA	TRBJ1-1	TRBV7-2	NA	TGTGCCAGCAGCTTAGGATTTTCGAGGGCCGAAGCTTTCTTT	CASSLGFSRAEAFF
NA	TRBJ1-2	TRBV18	NA	TGTGCCAGCTCACCTGATGCCAGCGGTCTATATGGCTACACCTTC	CASSPDASGLYGYTF
NA	TRBJ1-2	TRBV12-3/TRBV12-4	NA	TGTGCCAGCAGTTTATCGGGGGGCTATGGCTACACCTTC	CASSLSGGYGYTF
TRBD1	TRBJ1-1	TRBV5-1	few	TGCGCCAGCTGCGACAGGGGCGCCAACACTGAAGCTTTCTTT	CASCDRGANTEAFF
TRBD1	TRBJ2-5	TRBV5-1	few	TGCGCCAGCAGCTCGGACAGGCTGGAGACCCAGTACTTC	CASSSDRLETQYF
NA	TRBJ2-7	TRBV10-2	NA	TGCGCCAGCGAGGACACCTCCTACGAGCAGTACTTC	CASEDTSYEQYF
NA	TRBJ2-7	TRBV5-1	few	TGCGCCAGCAGCTCGGGAGGACAGAGCCTAAATACGCCCGAGCAGTACTTC	CASSSGGQSLNTPEQYF
NA	TRBJ2-7	TRBV12-3/TRBV12-4	few	TGTGCCAGCACCCAGGACTCATACGAGCAGTACTTC	CASTQDSYEQYF
TRBD1	TRBJ2-7	TRBV12-3/TRBV12-4	NA	TGTGCCAGCAGTTCACAGGGACAGGTAACCCCACCCTACGAGCAGTACTTC	CASSSQGQVTPPYEQYF
NA	TRBJ1-1	TRBV11-2	many	TGTGCCAGCAGCTTAGAGTGGAGGCAGAGGAACACTGAAGCTTTCTTT	CASSLEWRQRNTEAFF
NA	TRBJ2-1	TRBV6-2/TRBV6-3	few	TGTGCCAGCAGTTACGATCGGACAGCCCAGTTCTTC	CASSYDRTAQFF
NA	TRBJ1-3	TRBV7-2	few	TGTGCCAGCAGCTTAAATCAGGGAGGTTCTGGAAACACCATATATTTT	CASSLNQGGSGNTIYF